Described below is a single T cell receptor (beta chain) sequence and its context. The antigen is undetermined. Libraries of TCR beta came from quantitative 5'-RACE with molecular barcodes. TCRdb re-analysed the 5' RACE reads in MiXCR, keeping a single row per CDR3 protein. The table records around 390,000 distinct CDR3 sequences, approximately 20% of them present only once. This sample is drawn from a study of CD8 T cells in ankylosing spondylitis. Study results and limitations: Disease-linked clones, CD8+, were relatively rare in peripheral blood. Roughly 8 highly homologous variants formed a TCR beta motif that appeared characteristic of ankylosing spondylitis blood. Within matched ankylosing spondylitis synovial fluid, disease-linked clones were reportedly significantly enriched. Previously reported in reactive arthritis synovial fluid and blood were some of the motif variants.

Germline CDR1 is SGDLS and CDR2 is YYNGEE. The CDR3 sequence is 15 residues long. V lost 2 bases, J lost 0 bases, and 10 bases lay in between. The chain has TRBV9 and TRBJ2-3; a weak D match, TRBD1 (5 bases). The sequencing sample was made of blood, either unsorted or a sorted T cell fraction (not recorded which). The receptor was derived from a male donor with ankylosing spondylitis. The CDR3 loop reads CASSVGASSTDTQYF. The CDR3 nucleotides are TGTGCCAGCAGCGTTGGGGCGTCTAGCACAGATACGCAGTATTTT.